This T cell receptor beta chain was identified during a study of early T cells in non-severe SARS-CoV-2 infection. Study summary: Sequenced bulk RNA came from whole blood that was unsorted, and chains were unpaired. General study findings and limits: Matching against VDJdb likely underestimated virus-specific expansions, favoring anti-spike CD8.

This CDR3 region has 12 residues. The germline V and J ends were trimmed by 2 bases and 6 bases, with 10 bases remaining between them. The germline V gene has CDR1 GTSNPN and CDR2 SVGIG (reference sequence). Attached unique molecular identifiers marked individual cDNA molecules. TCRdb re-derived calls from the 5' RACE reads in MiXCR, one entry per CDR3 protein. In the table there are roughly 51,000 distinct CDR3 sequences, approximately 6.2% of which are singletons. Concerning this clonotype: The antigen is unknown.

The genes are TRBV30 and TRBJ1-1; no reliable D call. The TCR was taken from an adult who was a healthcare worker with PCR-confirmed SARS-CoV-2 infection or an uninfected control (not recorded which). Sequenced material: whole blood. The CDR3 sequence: CAWSPWTAEAFF. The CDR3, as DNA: TGTGCCTGGAGTCCGTGGACCGCTGAAGCTTTCTTT. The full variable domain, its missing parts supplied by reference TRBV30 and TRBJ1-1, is SQTIHQWPATLVQPVGSPLSLECTVEGTSNPNLYWYRQAAGRGLQLLFYSVGIGQISSEVPQNLSASRPQDRQFILSSKKLLLSDSGFYLCAWSPWTAEAFFGQGTRLTVV.